This TCR beta chain was identified in a study of vaccination and CD4 T cells after COVID-19. Turning to the study itself: Nasal swab PCR identified SARS-CoV-2 in the convalescent patients, of whom several were mild and one severe. Samples were taken after vaccination, a median of around 67 days after dose two, with a range of 14 to 241. The cells in question were stimulated using overlapping spike peptides derived from SARS-CoV-2, HCoV-NL63, HCoV-OC43 and HCoV-229E.

Treatment given: approximately 11-day PBMC culture with coronavirus spike peptide pools or control peptides (ViraFEST assay). The junction had 2 bases not matched to a gene; V was cut back by 3 bases and J by 9 bases. In germline, CDR1 is SQVTM, CDR2 ANQGSEA. The CDR3 contains 11 residues. Cultured CD4+ T cell DNA was sequenced using the Oncomine TCR Beta short-read assay. In TCRdb, the PCR reads were re-called with MiXCR into one record per CDR3 protein. The sample records more than 15,000 distinct CDR3 sequences, roughly 40% being singletons. Note on this clonotype: Its antigen is not known.

The V and J genes are TRBV29-1 and TRBJ2-1; 7 bases agree with TRBD2. The sequence was collected from a human donor who had recovered from COVID-19. The starting material was CD4+ T cells from blood, cultured in vitro, obtained before SARS-CoV-2 vaccination. In DNA form, the CDR3 reads TGCAGCGTTGAGGGGGAGGGTGAGCAGTTCTTC. Its translation: CSVEGEGEQFF.